This entry lists 21 T cell receptor beta chains sequenced from one sample in a study of OX40 agonist ivuxolimab in advanced cancers. Using immunoSEQ multiplex PCR, the repertoire was profiled, and TCRdb retains in-frame clones only, with some absent. The sample contains about 50,000 clones, over 75% of which appear only once. This material consisted of CD4+ or CD8+ T cells sorted from blood, taken in a trial of the OX40 agonist ivuxolimab. The receptors shown here come from an adult with an advanced solid tumor such as melanoma, head and neck, liver or kidney cancer.

The rearrangement links TRBV5-6 to TRBJ1-5, with 9 bases fitting TRBD1. This CDR3 is built from 15 residues. CDR1 is SGHDT and CDR2 is YYEEEE in the germline V gene. Trimming removed 2 bases from V and 5 bases from J; junction bases left unmatched: 5. The CDR3 sequence is CASSFTGGGYQPQHF. CDR3 DNA: TGTGCCAGCAGCTTTACAGGGGGCGGATATCAGCCCCAGCATTTT.

This clone was seen a few times. In DNA form, the CDR3 reads TGTGCCAGCAATCGAGCAGGCGAGAACTATGGCTACACCTTC. It codes for CASNRAGENYGYTF. The rearrangement uses TRBV27 and TRBJ1-2; no firm D call. Germline CDR1 is MNHEY and CDR2 is SMNVEV (reference sequence). The CDR3 loop spans 14 amino acids. V lost 7 bases and J lost 2, with 14 bases in between.

This rearrangement joins TRBV6-5 to TRBJ1-5, with no clear D. This CDR3 has 15 amino acids. Germline values: CDR1 MNHEY, CDR2 SVGAGI. The germline V and J ends were trimmed by 3 bases and 2 bases, with 11 bases remaining between them. The CDR3 here is CASSYRPEGNQPQHF. CDR3 bases: TGTGCCAGCAGTTATAGGCCCGAGGGCAATCAGCCCCAGCATTTT.

Regarding this clone: The same CDR3 arises from other DNA sequences in this sample as well. The gene calls are TRBV11-2 and TRBJ2-5; D is possibly TRBD1 (5 bases). V lost 5 bases to trimming and J lost 2 bases, with 9 bases between them. Germline CDR1 reads SGHAT; CDR2 reads FQNNGV. The CDR3 covers 13 residues. CDR3 residues: CASSPGHQETQYF. DNA of the CDR3: TGTGCCAGCAGCCCCGGACATCAAGAGACCCAGTACTTC. The full variable domain, completed using reference TRBV11-2 and TRBJ2-5, is EAGVAQSPRYKIIEKRQSVAFWCNPISGHATLYWYQQILGQGPKLLIQFQNNGVVDDSQLPKDRFSAERLKGVDSTLKIQPAKLEDSAVYLCASSPGHQETQYFGPGTRLLVL.

The chain uses TRBV11-3 and TRBJ1-1, with D possibly TRBD1 on 6 matching bases. The length of the CDR3 is 16 residues. CDR1 SGHNT and CDR2 YENEEA come from the germline V gene. V shed 4 bases and J shed 0 bases, with 15 bases lying between them. The CDR3 DNA is TGTGCCAGCAGCTACCGGATGGGGGCCCTGAACACTGAAGCTTTCTTT. Translating it yields CASSYRMGALNTEAFF.

This clone was seen a handful of times. V gene TRBV28 combines with J gene TRBJ1-6, with TRBD1 matching 8 bases. Losses at the gene ends were 6 bases for V and 9 bases for J; bases not matched to a gene: 10. The CDR3 covers 15 residues. Germline V gives CDR1 MDHEN, CDR2 SYDVKM. CDR3 protein: CASSGAGQVFSPLHF. CDR3 sequence (DNA): TGTGCCAGCAGCGGGGCGGGACAGGTTTTTTCACCCCTCCACTTT.

This chain links TRBV5-6 with TRBJ2-5, with D possibly TRBD1 on 6 matching bases. The germline V gene has CDR1 SGHDT and CDR2 YYEEEE. V lost 4 bases and J 5 bases, leaving 12 bases between the germline ends. The CDR3 spans 13 residues. Here the CDR3 reads CASSKGDWETQYF. CDR3 bases: TGTGCCAGCAGCAAGGGGGATTGGGAGACCCAGTACTTC.

This chain connects TRBV7-3 to TRBJ2-7, with D unclear. This CDR3 comprises 12 residues. Germline V gene data show CDR1 as SGHTA and CDR2 as FQGTGA. V gave up 4 bases and J gave up 5 bases, with 9 bases separating them. The CDR3, as DNA: TGTGCCAGCAGCTATCGTGGGGACGAGCAGTACTTC. Its translation is CASSYRGDEQYF.

This sequence joins TRBV6-6 and TRBJ2-7; no firm D call. Germline values: CDR1 MNHNY, CDR2 SVGAGI (reference sequence). Trimming removed 3 bases from V and 7 bases from J, with 13 bases in between. This CDR3 spans 13 amino acids. This CDR3 reads CASSYLAVGEQYF. The CDR3 nucleotides read TGTGCCAGCAGTTATCTCGCAGTCGGGGAGCAGTACTTC.

This clone has a single count. The rearrangement uses TRBV6-1 and TRBJ1-5, with D perhaps TRBD1 (5 bases). CDR1 MNHNS and CDR2 SASEGT come from the germline V gene. V shed 4 bases and J shed 5 bases, with 6 bases lying between them. The CDR3 consists of 12 residues. CDR3 DNA sequence: TGTGCCAGCAGTGGGGGGGATCAGCCCCAGCATTTT. Its protein is CASSGGDQPQHF.

The chain joins TRBV9 to TRBJ2-7; 13 bases agree with TRBD2. Germline V CDR1 and CDR2: SGDLS, YYNGEE. The trim removed 2 bases at V and 4 bases at J, leaving 6 bases unmatched. The CDR3 sequence is 16 residues long. The CDR3 is CASSVGLAGRKYEQYF. The CDR3 DNA is TGTGCCAGCAGCGTGGGACTAGCGGGAAGGAAGTACGAGCAGTACTTC.

CDR3 sequence: CASSLFQGESDEQYF. The CDR3 nucleotides are TGCGCCAGCAGCTTATTTCAGGGGGAGTCGGACGAGCAGTACTTC. This chain connects TRBV5-1 to TRBJ2-5, with TRBD1 matching over 7 bases. The DNA matches TRBJ2-7 better at its end, which makes the J call doubtful. CDR1 and CDR2 (germline): SGHRS, YFSETQ. The CDR3 consists of 15 residues.

The chain carries TRBV6-5 and TRBJ1-6; D gene unclear. V was cut by 2 bases and J by 8 bases, with 10 bases left in between. The CDR3 totals 14 residues. Looked up from germline, CDR1 is MNHEY and CDR2 is SVGAGI. CDR3 DNA sequence: TGTGCCAGCAGTTACCGCGAGAGGGATTCACCCCTCCACTTT. As protein: CASSYRERDSPLHF.

The genes are TRBV19 and TRBJ2-2; D not resolved. The CDR3 is made up of 15 amino acids. CDR1 is LNHDA, CDR2 SQIVND, per germline (reference sequence). Trimming removed 5 bases at V and 5 bases at J, with 15 bases between. The CDR3 DNA reads as TGTGCCAGTAGTCCCCGGGCCCTGAGGACCGGGGAGCTGTTTTTT. Its translation is CASSPRALRTGELFF.

The chain employs TRBV19 and TRBJ2-2; D could derive from TRBD1 or TRBD2 (6 bases each). This CDR3 contains 15 residues. CDR1 and CDR2 (germline): LNHDA, SQIVND (reference sequence). The V and J ends lost 6 bases and 5 bases respectively, with 16 bases between them. The CDR3 sequence is CASSYNRGGTGELFF. The CDR3, as DNA: TGTGCCAGTAGCTACAACAGAGGGGGGACCGGGGAGCTGTTTTTT.

This clone was picked up one time. The chain combines TRBV27 with TRBJ2-1; D tentatively reads TRBD1 or TRBD2 (5 bases each). The germline CDR1 and CDR2 sequences are MNHEY and SMNVEV (reference sequence). The CDR3 loop spans 15 amino acids. Trimming removed 6 bases from V and 7 bases from J, with 19 bases in between. The CDR3: CASRPWDAGRNEQFF. In nucleotides, the CDR3 is TGTGCCAGCAGACCCTGGGACGCTGGACGGAATGAGCAGTTCTTC.

The gene calls are TRBV4-1 and TRBJ2-7, with 7 positions matching TRBD1. The V gene end was trimmed by 0 bases and the J gene end by 2 bases; junction bases not matched to a gene: 10. Per the germline V gene, CDR1 is MGHRA and CDR2 is YSYEKL. CDR3 length: 17 residues. The CDR3 nucleotides are TGCGCCAGCAGCCAAGACCTGATGACCGGGACAGCCTACGAGCAGTACTTC. As protein: CASSQDLMTGTAYEQYF.

This sequence joins TRBV15 and TRBJ1-2; tentatively, D is TRBD1 (6 bases). The CDR3 is made up of 15 amino acids. Germline V gene data show CDR1 as LNHNV and CDR2 as YYDKDF (reference sequence). The V gene lost 1 base and the J gene lost 4 bases, with 13 bases spanning the gap. As DNA, the CDR3 is TGTGCCACCAGCAGAGTCAGGGGCGCGAGCTATGGCTACACCTTC. Its protein is CATSRVRGASYGYTF.

V and J are TRBV5-1 and TRBJ2-2, with TRBD2 matching 14 bases. This CDR3 has 17 amino acids. The germline V gene encodes CDR1 SGHRS and CDR2 YFSETQ. With 7 bases clipped from V and 2 bases from J, the junction kept 7 bases outside the gene matches. The CDR3 here is CASLRLAGGGNTGELFF. Here the CDR3 DNA reads TGCGCCAGCCTTCGACTAGCGGGAGGGGGAAACACCGGGGAGCTGTTTTTT.

This clone showed up just once. One end of the junction varies from germline; a read error may be responsible. The chain's CDR3 is CANSQGRGLYEQYF. The CDR3 region has the DNA TGTGCCAACAGCCAGGGGCGAGGTCTCTACGAGCAGTACTTC. This chain links TRBV4-2 with TRBJ2-7, with D maybe TRBD1 (6 bases). The CDR3 loop spans 14 amino acids. Germline V gives CDR1 LGHNA, CDR2 YNFKEQ.

This clone was seen a few times. This chain joins TRBV15 and TRBJ2-3; 13 bases agree with TRBD2. The ends lost 0 bases at V and 0 bases at J; junction bases unmatched: 0. The CDR3 length is 17 residues. Germline loops: CDR1 LNHNV, CDR2 YYDKDF (reference sequence). CDR3 nucleotide sequence: TGTGCCACCAGCAGAGAACTAGCGGGGGGGAGCACAGATACGCAGTATTTT. This translates into CATSRELAGGSTDTQYF.